Each of the 29 T cell receptor beta chains below was sequenced from the same sample in a study of T-cell memory formation after mild COVID-19. TCRdb itself ran the 5' RACE reads through MiXCR, one entry per CDR3 protein. The repertoire holds a few hundred thousand distinct CDR3 sequences, with 20% to 25% as singletons. Sequences were obtained from PBMCs or a T cell subset sorted from them (not recorded which). These receptors were taken from an adult woman who had mild COVID-19 (a few samples of this study predate the infection). Cell type and time point are not known.

The gene calls are TRBV5-6 and TRBJ2-5; D gene ambiguous. The CDR3 is 13 residues long. Looked up from germline, CDR1 is SGHDT and CDR2 is YYEEEE. V was clipped by 0 bases and J by 1 base, with 4 bases between them. CDR3 nucleotides: TGTGCCAGCAGCTTGGATATCCAAGAGACCCAGTACTTC. Translated: CASSLDIQETQYF.

The J gene is TRBJ2-1, the V gene TRBV10-3; possible D gene TRBD2, 6 bases. The V end lost 10 bases, the J end lost 6 bases, and 19 bases lay between the germline ends. Germline lookup yields CDR1 ENHRY and CDR2 SYGVKD. The CDR3 totals 14 residues. Here the CDR3 reads CATTSGSQGNEQFF. Here the CDR3 DNA reads TGTGCCACAACCTCCGGGAGTCAGGGCAATGAGCAGTTCTTC.

The chain recombines TRBV6-4 with TRBJ2-1, with 7 bases fitting TRBD2. V shed 6 bases and J 8 bases; nucleotides not matched to a gene: 13. This CDR3 region has 15 residues. Germline-derived CDR1 and CDR2 are MRHNA and SNTAGT. CDR3 nucleotides: TGTGCCAGCAGAGTTCTAGCGGACCTTAACCATGAGCAGTTCTTC. Translating gives CASRVLADLNHEQFF.

This clonotype was observed a few times. This chain links TRBV29-1 with TRBJ1-1; a possible D gene is TRBD1 (5 bases). From germline, CDR1 is SQVTM and CDR2 ANQGSEA. CDR3 size: 12 residues. V was trimmed by 0 bases and J by 11 bases, leaving 13 bases between them. The CDR3 region has the DNA TGCAGCGTTGAAGATTCGGGCAGGGTGGCTTTCTTT. Its protein product is CSVEDSGRVAFF. The full variable domain, completed using reference TRBV29-1 and TRBJ1-1, is SAVISQKPSRDICQRGTSLTIQCQVDSQVTMMFWYRQQPGQSLTLIATANQGSEATYESGFVIDKFPISRPNLTFSTLTVSNMSPEDSSIYLCSVEDSGRVAFFGQGTRLTVV.

There are many counts of this clonotype. The chain joins TRBV11-1 to TRBJ1-4, with D hard to call. Germline lookup yields CDR1 SGHAT and CDR2 FQDESV (reference sequence). V was cut by 7 bases and J by 0 bases, with 15 bases left in between. This CDR3 spans 16 amino acids. The CDR3 reads CASTLGIDATNEKLFF. The CDR3 DNA reads as TGTGCCAGCACGCTCGGGATAGATGCAACTAATGAAAAACTGTTTTTT.

The chain carries TRBV5-5 and TRBJ2-1; a possible D gene is TRBD1 (7 bases). Germline CDR1 reads SGHKS; CDR2 reads YYEKEE (reference sequence). The CDR3 loop spans 15 amino acids. The V end lost 4 bases, the J end lost 2 bases, and 13 bases lay between the germline ends. CDR3 protein: CASSLTGTPYNEQFF. The CDR3 DNA reads TGTGCCAGCAGCCTGACAGGGACTCCCTACAATGAGCAGTTCTTC.

This clonotype was seen a few times. The rearrangement links TRBV11-2 to TRBJ2-5; 11 positions agree with TRBD1. The CDR3 covers 15 residues. V gave up 1 base and J gave up 5 bases; unmatched junction bases: 3. Germline V gene data show CDR1 as SGHAT and CDR2 as FQNNGV. The CDR3 loop reads CASSLGDRGSETQYF. DNA of the CDR3: TGTGCCAGCAGCTTAGGGGACAGGGGGAGCGAGACCCAGTACTTC.

This clonotype has just a few counts. This chain joins TRBV7-9 and TRBJ1-2; D is ambiguous. Trimming left V 5 bases short and J 8 bases short, with 9 bases between. The CDR3 covers 11 residues. From germline, CDR1 is SEHNR and CDR2 FQNEAQ (reference sequence). CDR3 in amino acids: CASSPAWGYTF. CDR3 nucleotide sequence: TGTGCCAGCAGCCCGGCTTGGGGCTACACCTTC.

The J gene is TRBJ2-1, the V gene TRBV6-2 or TRBV6-3; D unclear. This CDR3 spans 13 amino acids. V lost 10 bases and J 1 base, leaving 11 bases between the germline ends. Per the germline V gene, CDR1 is MNHEY and CDR2 is SVGEGT. The DNA for the CDR3 is TGTGCCACGCGTGGGCCTTCCTACAATGAGCAGTTCTTC. Amino acid sequence: CATRGPSYNEQFF.

The V call is TRBV30, the J call TRBJ2-2, with D possibly being TRBD1 or TRBD2 (5 bases each). With 4 bases removed from V and 6 bases from J, the gap between germline ends came to 9 bases. This CDR3 is built from 12 residues. Germline assignment: CDR1 GTSNPN and CDR2 SVGIG (reference sequence). CDR3 sequence (DNA): TGTGCCTGGAACCGAGGGGCCGGGGAGCTGTTTTTT. Protein sequence: CAWNRGAGELFF.

The chain is built from TRBV24-1 and TRBJ2-2, with D perhaps TRBD1 (6 bases). V was pared by 3 bases and J by 5 bases, with 18 bases between. Germline CDR1 KGHDR, CDR2 SFDVKD. The CDR3 sequence is 17 residues long. The CDR3 here is CATSDPPRGGLTGELFF. CDR3 DNA: TGTGCCACCAGTGATCCTCCCCGAGGGGGATTAACCGGGGAGCTGTTTTTT.

This clonotype has a handful of counts. The chain recombines TRBV20-1 with TRBJ1-6; tentatively, D is TRBD1 (5 bases). V lost 3 bases and J 7 bases, leaving 13 bases between the germline ends. Germline assignment: CDR1 DFQATT and CDR2 SNEGSKA (reference sequence). This CDR3 has 14 amino acids. CDR3 DNA: TGCAGTGCTAGGAGGGGCAGGGAGAATTCACCCCTCCACTTT. It translates to CSARRGRENSPLHF.

This chain connects TRBV7-8 to TRBJ2-5; D perhaps matches TRBD1 (6 bases). The germline V gene encodes CDR1 SGHVS and CDR2 FQNEAQ. Trimming took off 1 base at V and 1 base at J, with 10 bases between the two ends. The CDR3 loop spans 15 amino acids. The CDR3 DNA reads as TGTGCCAGCAGCTTAGGCCAGGGGACCCAAGAGACCCAGTACTTC. Translating it yields CASSLGQGTQETQYF.

The V gene is TRBV2, the J gene TRBJ1-3, with unresolved D. This CDR3 contains 12 residues. Trimming pared 6 bases from V and 1 base from J, leaving 4 bases between. Germline loops: CDR1 SNHLY, CDR2 FYNNEI. DNA of the CDR3: TGTGCCAGCAGGGAATCTGGAAACACCATATATTTT. This codes for CASRESGNTIYF.

This clonotype was observed a few times. The CDR3: CASSGSSTLLEAETQYF. CDR3 bases: TGTGCCAGCAGTGGTTCGTCCACCCTACTTGAGGCGGAGACCCAGTACTTC. The V call is TRBV2, the J call TRBJ2-5; D gene uncertain. CDR1 is SNHLY, CDR2 FYNNEI, per germline. V gave up 4 bases and J gave up 5 bases, with 23 bases separating them. The length of the CDR3 is 17 residues.

The chain is built from TRBV5-1 and TRBJ1-1, with TRBD1 matching 8 bases. This CDR3 spans 15 amino acids. V was pared by 2 bases and J by 0 bases, with 3 bases of the junction left unmatched. The V gene's germline CDR1 is SGHRS and CDR2 YFSETQ. The CDR3 reads CASSLRDRLNTEAFF. The CDR3 nucleotides read TGCGCCAGCAGCTTACGGGACAGGTTGAACACTGAAGCTTTCTTT.

This chain joins TRBV18 and TRBJ1-1; no definite D call. The V gene's germline CDR1 is KGHSH and CDR2 LQKENI. This CDR3 has 14 residues. Trimming shortened V by 2 bases and J by 1 base, and 8 bases separated the two germline ends. Here the CDR3 DNA reads TGTGCCAGCTCACCATTTGGTCAGAACACTGAAGCTTTCTTT. This codes for CASSPFGQNTEAFF.

This clonotype appeared once. This rearrangement joins TRBV4-1 to TRBJ1-1; D is ambiguous. The V end lost 6 bases, the J end lost 7 bases, and 18 bases lay between the germline ends. CDR1 MGHRA and CDR2 YSYEKL come from the germline V gene. This CDR3 region has 14 residues. DNA of the CDR3: TGCGCCAGCAGGCCCCCGGGCTCCTCACATGAAGCTTTCTTT. It codes for CASRPPGSSHEAFF.

The rearrangement joins TRBV7-2 to TRBJ2-7, with 8 bases lining up with TRBD2. With 3 bases clipped from V and 3 bases from J, the junction kept 10 bases outside the gene matches. CDR1 SGHTA and CDR2 FQGNSA come from the germline V gene. The CDR3 loop spans 16 amino acids. The CDR3 DNA is TGTGCCAGCAGCTTTAGTAGCGGGACCGCCTTCTACGAGCAGTACTTC. Protein sequence: CASSFSSGTAFYEQYF.

V and J are TRBV4-2 and TRBJ2-1; TRBD2 aligns across 9 bases. J gave up 1 base and V 6 bases, and 7 bases lay outside the gene matches. The germline V gene encodes CDR1 LGHNA and CDR2 YNFKEQ. The CDR3 totals 16 residues. Here the CDR3 reads CASRDSSGISYNEQFF. The CDR3 DNA sequence: TGTGCCAGCAGAGACTCTAGCGGGATATCCTACAATGAGCAGTTCTTC.

The rearrangement uses TRBV29-1 and TRBJ1-1; 8 bases map to TRBD1. Germline lookup yields CDR1 SQVTM and CDR2 ANQGSEA. The CDR3 extends over 14 amino acids. J gave up 4 bases and V 3 bases, and 7 bases lay outside the gene matches. CDR3: CSVDMGQVLTEAFF. CDR3 sequence (DNA): TGCAGCGTTGATATGGGACAGGTCCTCACTGAAGCTTTCTTT.

The chain links TRBV24-1 to TRBJ2-3; D could derive from TRBD1 or TRBD2 (7 bases each). Germline CDR1 and CDR2: KGHDR and SFDVKD. The ends were cut back, 4 bases at V and 4 bases at J, with 17 bases in the middle. The CDR3 spans 16 residues. The CDR3 is CATSESGTVGADTQYF. CDR3 DNA: TGTGCCACCAGTGAAAGCGGGACAGTAGGTGCAGATACGCAGTATTTT.

The chain links TRBV7-9 to TRBJ2-7, with 8 bases that match TRBD1. CDR1 SEHNR and CDR2 FQNEAQ come from the germline V gene (reference sequence). V lost 4 bases, J lost 5 bases, and 7 bases stayed unmatched. The CDR3 totals 14 residues. CDR3 sequence (DNA): TGTGCCAGCAGCTCGGACAGGGAACCCCACGAGCAGTACTTC. Encoded protein: CASSSDREPHEQYF.

This clonotype was observed a few times. The CDR3, as DNA: TGCGCCAGCAGCCAGGGACGTCCTAATCAGCCCCAGCATTTT. This gives the protein CASSQGRPNQPQHF. The rearrangement uses TRBV5-1 and TRBJ1-5; possible D gene TRBD1, 5 bases. The CDR3 runs to 14 residues. V was clipped by 4 bases and J by 4 bases, with 12 bases between them. Germline V gene sequence: CDR1 SGHRS, CDR2 YFSETQ.

The chain combines TRBV21-1 with TRBJ2-4; the table names TRBD1, a call not compared with the DNA. TRBV21-1 has pseudogene status. This CDR3 is built from 17 residues. CDR3 residues: CASSRYRGGLAKNIQYF. In DNA form, the CDR3 reads TGTGCCAGCAGCAGATACAGGGGGGGATTGGCCAAAAACATTCAGTACTTC.

CDR3 sequence (DNA): TGTGCCAGCAGCTTAGGGGACACCGGGGAGCTGTTTTTT. It specifies CASSLGDTGELFF. The rearrangement links TRBV7-3 to TRBJ2-2; D gene uncertain. The CDR3 is 13 residues long. Germline loops: CDR1 SGHTA, CDR2 FQGTGA. V shed 2 bases and J shed 3 bases, with 4 bases lying between them.

The chain joins TRBV4-1 to TRBJ2-3, with a tentative D call TRBD1 (5 bases). The germline V gene encodes CDR1 MGHRA and CDR2 YSYEKL. Trimming cost V 1 base and J 5 bases, with 10 bases left between them. The CDR3 totals 14 residues. This CDR3 reads CASSQVPQEDTQYF. In DNA form, the CDR3 reads TGCGCCAGCAGCCAAGTCCCACAGGAAGATACGCAGTATTTT.

The table lists this clonotype with a few counts. The rearrangement links TRBV9 to TRBJ1-2; no firm D call. The CDR3 is 14 amino acids. Looked up from germline, CDR1 is SGDLS and CDR2 is YYNGEE. The V and J ends lost 0 bases and 4 bases respectively, with 10 bases between them. This CDR3 reads CASSVEVGSYGYTF. The CDR3, as DNA: TGTGCCAGCAGCGTAGAAGTAGGATCCTATGGCTACACCTTC.

This clonotype was observed a few times. The rearrangement uses TRBV5-1 and TRBJ2-7; D may match TRBD1 or TRBD2 (5 bases each). Germline CDR1 and CDR2: SGHRS and YFSETQ. CDR3 size: 15 residues. Trimming left V 1 base short and J 0 bases short, with 11 bases between. CDR3 in amino acids: CASSLWGSSSYEQYF. In DNA, the CDR3 is TGCGCCAGCAGCTTGTGGGGGAGCAGCTCCTACGAGCAGTACTTC.